This T cell receptor beta chain derives from a study of T cells after yellow fever vaccination. UMIs were added to TCR cDNA along with a universal primer site when it was made by 5'RACE template switching. Each CDR3 protein gets one entry after TCRdb re-called the 5' RACE reads with MiXCR. The sample carries 450,000 to 650,000 distinct CDR3 sequences, 20% to 25% recorded once. Notes on the study in general: From the bulk population, abundant clonotypes could contaminate and appear within FACS-sorted repertoires.

Comment on this clonotype: Its antigen is unknown.

Sequencing was performed on PBMCs, taken around 3 weeks after the first yellow fever vaccination. The sequence was obtained from a man in his late teens or twenties who received the YFV17D yellow fever vaccine.

CDR3 DNA sequence: TGCGCCAGCAGTCCAGAATCTCCGGCAGAGACCCAGTACTTC. It is translated as CASSPESPAETQYF. This chain links TRBV10-1 with TRBJ2-5; D not certain. Deletions cut 5 bases from V and 4 bases from J, with 14 bases between. The CDR3 is made up of 14 amino acids. The germline gives CDR1 WNHNN, CDR2 SYGVQD (reference sequence).